Described below is a single T cell receptor beta chain sequence and its context. The antigen is unknown. Germline V gene data show CDR1 as MRHNA and CDR2 as SNTAGT. This CDR3 comprises 16 residues. The sample originates from a study of post-analysis software for immune sequencing data. In the study overall: The cohort encompassed relapsing-remitting, secondary progressive and progressive-relapsing multiple sclerosis disease courses.

Every TCR beta cDNA library bore unique molecular identifiers. With roughly 0.9 to 11 million T cells as the source, hundreds of thousands of cDNA molecules resulted. TCRdb called the PCR reads again in MiXCR, with one record for every CDR3 protein. The sample has about 820,000 distinct CDR3 sequences; approximately 57% are singletons. Study observations and caveats: Relative to controls, patients with multiple sclerosis showed significantly lower normalized Chao1 diversity. About 5 TRBV segments were significantly more frequent in patients than in controls. TRBV5-6, TRBV5-1 and TRBV20-1 were among these segments. Strong same-batch co-clustering of samples appeared with F measure clustering.

This clonotype was sampled from a girl between 10 and 17 years old with multiple sclerosis. The sequenced sample consisted of blood. The V call is TRBV6-4, the J call TRBJ2-1; no clear D gene. The last part of the DNA fits TRBJ2-7 better; the J call may be wrong. In DNA form, the CDR3 reads TGTGCCAGCAGTGCTACCGGCAGTTTCGTCTACAATGAGCAGTACTTC. Protein sequence: CASSATGSFVYNEQYF.